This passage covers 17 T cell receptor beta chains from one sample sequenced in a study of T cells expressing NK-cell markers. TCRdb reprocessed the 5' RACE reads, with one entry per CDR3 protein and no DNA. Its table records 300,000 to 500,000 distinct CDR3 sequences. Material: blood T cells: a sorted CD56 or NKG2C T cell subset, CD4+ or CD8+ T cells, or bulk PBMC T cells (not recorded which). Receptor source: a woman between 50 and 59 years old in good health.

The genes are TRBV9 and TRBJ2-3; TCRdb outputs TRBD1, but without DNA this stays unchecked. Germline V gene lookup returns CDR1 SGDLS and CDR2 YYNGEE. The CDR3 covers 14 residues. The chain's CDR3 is CASSDRGGTDTQYF. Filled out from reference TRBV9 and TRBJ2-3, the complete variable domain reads DSGVTQTPKHLITATGQRVTLRCSPRSGDLSVYWYQQSLDQGLQFLIQYYNGEERAKGNILERFSAQQFPDLHSELNLSSLELGDSALYFCASSDRGGTDTQYFGPGTRLTVL.

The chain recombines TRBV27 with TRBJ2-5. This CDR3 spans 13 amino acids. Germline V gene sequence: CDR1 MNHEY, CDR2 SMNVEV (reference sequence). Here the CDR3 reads CASRKGSQETQYF.

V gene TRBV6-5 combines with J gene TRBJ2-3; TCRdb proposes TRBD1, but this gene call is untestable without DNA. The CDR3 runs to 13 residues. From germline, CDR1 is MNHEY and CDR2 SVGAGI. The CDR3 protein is CASTCPGGDTQYF.

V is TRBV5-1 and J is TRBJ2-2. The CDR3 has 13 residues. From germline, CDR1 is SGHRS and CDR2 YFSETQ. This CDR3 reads CASSLAKAGELFF.

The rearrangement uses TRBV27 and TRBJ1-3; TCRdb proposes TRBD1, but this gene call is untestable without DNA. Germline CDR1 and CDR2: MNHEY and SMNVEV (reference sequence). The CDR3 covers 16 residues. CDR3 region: CASSDTDRGSGNTIYF.

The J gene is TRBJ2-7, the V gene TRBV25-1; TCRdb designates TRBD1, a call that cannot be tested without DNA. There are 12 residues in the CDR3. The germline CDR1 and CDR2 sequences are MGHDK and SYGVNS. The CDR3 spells CASSSPEWEQYF.

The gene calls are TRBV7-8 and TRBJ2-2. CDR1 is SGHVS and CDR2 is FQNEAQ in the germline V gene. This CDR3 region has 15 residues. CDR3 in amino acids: CASSLVFVKGGELFF.

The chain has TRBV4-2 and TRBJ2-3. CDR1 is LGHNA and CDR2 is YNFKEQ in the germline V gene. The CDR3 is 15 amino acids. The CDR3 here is CASSQEVLGTDTQYF.

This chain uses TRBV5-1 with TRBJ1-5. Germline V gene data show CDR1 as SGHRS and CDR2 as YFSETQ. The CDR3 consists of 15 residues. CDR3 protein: CASSLDSYSNQPQHF.

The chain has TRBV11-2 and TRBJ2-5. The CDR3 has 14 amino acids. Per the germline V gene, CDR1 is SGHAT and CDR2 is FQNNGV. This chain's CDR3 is CASSLGGLKETQYF.

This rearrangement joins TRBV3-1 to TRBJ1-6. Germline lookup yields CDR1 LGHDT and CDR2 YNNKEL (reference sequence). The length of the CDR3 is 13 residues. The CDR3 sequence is CASSQRSSSPLHF.

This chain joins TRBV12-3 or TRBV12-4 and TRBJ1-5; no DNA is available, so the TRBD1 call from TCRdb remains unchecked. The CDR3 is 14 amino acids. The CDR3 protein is CASSLQGFYQPQHF.

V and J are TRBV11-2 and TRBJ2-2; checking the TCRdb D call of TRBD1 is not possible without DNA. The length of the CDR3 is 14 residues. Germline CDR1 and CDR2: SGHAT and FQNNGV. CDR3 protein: CASSSNRGTGELFF. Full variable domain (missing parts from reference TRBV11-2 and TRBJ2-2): EAGVAQSPRYKIIEKRQSVAFWCNPISGHATLYWYQQILGQGPKLLIQFQNNGVVDDSQLPKDRFSAERLKGVDSTLKIQPAKLEDSAVYLCASSSNRGTGELFFGEGSRLTVL.

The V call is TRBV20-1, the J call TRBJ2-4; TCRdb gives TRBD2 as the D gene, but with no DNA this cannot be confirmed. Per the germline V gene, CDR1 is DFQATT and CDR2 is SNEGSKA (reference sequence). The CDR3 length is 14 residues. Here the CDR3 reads CSATSSGRKNIQYF.

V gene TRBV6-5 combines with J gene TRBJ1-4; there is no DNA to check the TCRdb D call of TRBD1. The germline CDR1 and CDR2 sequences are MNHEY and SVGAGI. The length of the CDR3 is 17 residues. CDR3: CASRTGTLALANEKLFF.

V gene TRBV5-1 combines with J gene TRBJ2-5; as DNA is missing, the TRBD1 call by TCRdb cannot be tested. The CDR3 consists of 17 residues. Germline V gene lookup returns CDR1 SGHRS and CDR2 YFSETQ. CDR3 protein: CASSLGMGQSLAETQYF.

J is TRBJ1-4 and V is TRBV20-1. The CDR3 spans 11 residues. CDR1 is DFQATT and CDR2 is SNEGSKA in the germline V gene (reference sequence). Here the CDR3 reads CSARDTHAWVF.